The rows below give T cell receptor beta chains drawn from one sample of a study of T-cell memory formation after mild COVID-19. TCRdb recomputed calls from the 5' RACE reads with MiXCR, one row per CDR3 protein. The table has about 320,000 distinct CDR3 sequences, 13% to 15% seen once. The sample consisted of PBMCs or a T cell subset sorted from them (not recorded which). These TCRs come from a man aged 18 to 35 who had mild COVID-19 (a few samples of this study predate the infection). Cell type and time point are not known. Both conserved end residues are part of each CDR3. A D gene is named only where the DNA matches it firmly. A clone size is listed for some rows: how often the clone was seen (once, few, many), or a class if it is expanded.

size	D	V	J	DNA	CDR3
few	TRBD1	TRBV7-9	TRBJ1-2	TGTGCCAGCAGCGCACAGGGGCCTCGCTATGGCTACACCTTC	CASSAQGPRYGYTF
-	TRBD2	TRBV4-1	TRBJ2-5	TGCGCCAGCAGCCGCATAGCGGGGCCTCAAGAGACCCAGTACTTC	CASSRIAGPQETQYF
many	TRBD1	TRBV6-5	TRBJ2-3	TGTGCCAGCAGTAGGACAGGGGTGCTACGCACAGATACGCAGTATTTT	CASSRTGVLRTDTQYF
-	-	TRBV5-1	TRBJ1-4	TGCGCCAGCAGCTTGTCTCACTTAAAGGATGAAAAACTGTTTTTT	CASSLSHLKDEKLFF
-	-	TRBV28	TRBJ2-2	TGTGCCAGCAGTGCGCCCGGGACCAACACCGGGGAGCTGTTTTTT	CASSAPGTNTGELFF
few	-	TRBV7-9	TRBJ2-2	TGTGCCAGCACCTCTTCCGGGGAGCTGTTTTTT	CASTSSGELFF
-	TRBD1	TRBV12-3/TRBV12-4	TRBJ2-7	TGTGCCAGCAGTTTGACTGCCGAAGGGACAGGGGCTTCCTACGAGCAGTACTTC	CASSLTAEGTGASYEQYF
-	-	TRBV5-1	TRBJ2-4	TGCGCCAGCAGCGGCGACAGCGAAAACATTCAGTACTTC	CASSGDSENIQYF
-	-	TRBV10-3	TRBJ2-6	TGTGCCATCAGTGATACGGGGATTGGGGCCAACGTCCTGACTTTC	CAISDTGIGANVLTF
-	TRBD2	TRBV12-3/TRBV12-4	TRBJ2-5	TGTGCCAGCAGTTTAATCGGGCGGGTAGCGGGGGAGACCCAGTACTTC	CASSLIGRVAGETQYF
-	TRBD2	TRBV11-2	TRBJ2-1	TGTGCCAGCAGCTTGGGACTAGGCTACAATGAGCAGTTCTTC	CASSLGLGYNEQFF
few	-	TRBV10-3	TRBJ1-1	TGTGCCATCAGTGAGTCGAAAGCACGAACTGAAGCTTTCTTT	CAISESKARTEAFF
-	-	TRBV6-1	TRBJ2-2	TGTGCCAGCAGTCAGGGGCACACCGGGGAGCTGTTTTTT	CASSQGHTGELFF
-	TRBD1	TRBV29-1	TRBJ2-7	TGCAGCGCGGGGACAGGGACCTACGAGCAGTACTTC	CSAGTGTYEQYF
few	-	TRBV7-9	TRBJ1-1	TGTGCCAGCAGCTTAGCGGACTCCGGGTCGGCTGAAGCTTTCTTT	CASSLADSGSAEAFF
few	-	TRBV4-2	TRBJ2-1	TGTGCCAGCAGCCTGATATCGACTTCGAATGAGCAGTTCTTC	CASSLISTSNEQFF
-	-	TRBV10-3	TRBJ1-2	TGTGCCATCAGTGAGTCGACTCTACGCCCAGACTATGGCTACACCTTC	CAISESTLRPDYGYTF
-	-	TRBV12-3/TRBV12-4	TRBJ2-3	TGTGCCAGCAGTTTTGGCGGGGTCGATGCAGATACGCAGTATTTT	CASSFGGVDADTQYF
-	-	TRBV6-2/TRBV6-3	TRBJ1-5	TGTGCCAGCACCTCCAACAGGAATAGTCAGCCCCAGCATTTT	CASTSNRNSQPQHF
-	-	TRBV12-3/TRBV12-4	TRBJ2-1	TGTGCCAGCAGATATATAATCCCCCCTAATCGGGAGCAGTTCTTC	CASRYIIPPNREQFF
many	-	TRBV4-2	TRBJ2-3	TGTGCCAGCAGCCACTCAGATACGCAGTATTTT	CASSHSDTQYF
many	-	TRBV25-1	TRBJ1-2	TGTGCCAGCAGTGAAAACCCGGGTTCGGGCTACACCTTC	CASSENPGSGYTF
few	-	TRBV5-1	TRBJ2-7	TGCGCCAGCAGCCACTACTCAACCGGGACTTCCTACGAGCAGTACTTC	CASSHYSTGTSYEQYF
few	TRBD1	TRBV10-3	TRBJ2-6	TGTGCCATCAGTGACGGGACAGGGCCTGGGGCCAACGTCCTGACTTTC	CAISDGTGPGANVLTF
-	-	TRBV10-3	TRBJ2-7	TGTGCCATCAGTGAGGGATCCTACGAGCAGTACTTC	CAISEGSYEQYF
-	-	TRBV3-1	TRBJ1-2	TGTGCCAGCAGCCAAGGAGTCTCCGGTTTAGAGGGCTACACCTTC	CASSQGVSGLEGYTF
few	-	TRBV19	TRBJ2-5	TGTGCCAGTAGTCCTAGAGGCCCTGAGACCCAGTACTTC	CASSPRGPETQYF
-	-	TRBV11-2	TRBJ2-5	TGTGCCAGCAGCATAGGGGGAAGAGAGACCCAGTACTTC	CASSIGGRETQYF
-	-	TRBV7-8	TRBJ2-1	TGTGCCAGCAGCCCTACGAGGGGTTTCGATGAGCAGTTCTTC	CASSPTRGFDEQFF
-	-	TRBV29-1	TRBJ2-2	TGCAGCGTTAGGATGGGGCCGGGCGGGGAGCTGTTTTTT	CSVRMGPGGELFF
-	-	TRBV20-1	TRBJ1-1	TGCAGTGCTAGTAGAGTCCCGAGAGGTACTGAAGCTTTCTTT	CSASRVPRGTEAFF
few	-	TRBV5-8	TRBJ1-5	TGTGCCAGCAGCTTGTTCGAGGGGCAGCCCCAGCATTTT	CASSLFEGQPQHF
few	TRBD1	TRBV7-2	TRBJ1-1	TGTGCCAGCAGCTTATCTTCACCGGGACAGATCATGAACACTGAAGCTTTCTTT	CASSLSSPGQIMNTEAFF
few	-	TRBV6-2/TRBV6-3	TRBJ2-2	TGTGCTACCCGGCCGGGGGCGGGCACCGGGGAGCTGTTTTTT	CATRPGAGTGELFF
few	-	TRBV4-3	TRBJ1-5	TGCGCCAGCAGCCAAGAAGGACACATCTATCAGCCCCAGCATTTT	CASSQEGHIYQPQHF
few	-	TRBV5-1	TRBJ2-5	TGCGCCAGCAGCCTCTATCGCTTAACGGAGACCCAGTACTTC	CASSLYRLTETQYF
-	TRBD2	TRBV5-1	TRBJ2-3	TGCGCCAGCAGCTTGAGAGTAGCGGGAGGAGATACGCAGTATTTT	CASSLRVAGGDTQYF
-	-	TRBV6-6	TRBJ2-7	TGTGCCAGCGGAGAGGGGCCGGAAGTCGAGCAGTACTTC	CASGEGPEVEQYF
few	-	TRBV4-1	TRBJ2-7	TGCGCCAGCAGCCCTCGGACTGGGGCGTACGAGCAGTACTTC	CASSPRTGAYEQYF
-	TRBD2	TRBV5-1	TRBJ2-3	TGCGCCAGCAGCTTGGGACTAGCGGGGCCAGATACGCAGTATTTT	CASSLGLAGPDTQYF
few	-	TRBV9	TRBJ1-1	TGTGCCAGCAGCGTAGTAACGGCAAGCACTGAAGCTTTCTTT	CASSVVTASTEAFF